This is a list of T cell receptor beta chains from one sample in a study of shared clonotypes between healthy human individuals. Assay: immunoSEQ multiplex PCR; the TCRdb copy retains only in-frame clones and omits some. The sample has around 510,000 clones, roughly 95% seen once. Sequencing was carried out using naive CD4+ T cells sorted from blood. Source of these receptors: a woman under 40 in good health. Each CDR3 is given with its conserved first and last residue. The order of the fields is D gene, CDR3 length, V gene, J gene, CDR3 protein, CDR3 DNA. A D gene is named only where the DNA matches it firmly.

>TRBD2|17|TRBV5-4|TRBJ2-1
CASSFGGPGGPYNEQFF
TGTGCCAGCAGCTTCGGGGGTCCGGGAGGGCCCTACAATGAGCAGTTCTTC
>NA|12|TRBV28|TRBJ1-5
CASSIPPQPQHF
TGTGCCAGCAGTATTCCGCCGCAGCCCCAGCATTTT
>NA|14|TRBV6-1|TRBJ2-6
CAADTTSGANVLTF
TGTGCAGCGGACACCACCTCTGGGGCCAACGTCCTGACTTTC
>NA|12|TRBV29-1|TRBJ2-3
CSVTRDTDTQYF
TGCAGCGTAACCCGGGACACAGATACGCAGTATTTT
>TRBD2|17|TRBV28|TRBJ2-7
CASSLSSGRPGGGEQYF
TGTGCCAGCAGTTTATCTAGCGGGAGGCCCGGAGGGGGCGAGCAGTACTTC
>NA|13|TRBV7-9|TRBJ2-3
CASSLQEHGTQYF
TGTGCCAGCAGCTTACAGGAACACGGTACGCAGTATTTT
>NA|14|TRBV7-8|TRBJ2-1
CASSLADARGTYFF
TGTGCCAGCAGCTTAGCGGATGCCAGGGGCACGTACTTCTTC
>NA|16|TRBV21-1|TRBJ2-4
CASSNCKGVDKNIQYF
TGTGCCAGCAGCAATTGTAAGGGTGTGGACAAAAACATTCAGTACTTC
>NA|13|TRBV6-5|TRBJ1-1
CASRNRADTEAFF
TGTGCCAGCAGAAACAGGGCAGACACTGAAGCTTTCTTT
>TRBD1|19|TRBV7-9|TRBJ2-2
CASSLRGPRRQGATGELFF
TGTGCCAGCAGCTTAAGGGGGCCACGCCGACAGGGAGCCACCGGGGAGCTGTTTTTT
>NA|12|TRBV11-3|TRBJ2-3
CASSHGPDTQYF
TGTGCCAGCAGCCATGGCCCAGATACGCAGTATTTT
>TRBD2|17|TRBV6-1|TRBJ2-7
CASSEGLATLSSYEQYF
TGTGCCAGCAGTGAAGGACTAGCCACCCTGAGCTCCTACGAGCAGTACTTC
>NA|11|TRBV5-1|TRBJ2-5
CASTDQETQYF
TGCGCCAGCACCGACCAAGAGACCCAGTACTTC
>NA|13|TRBV5-1|TRBJ2-7
CASMSGTSYEQYF
TGCGCCAGCATGTCCGGGACATCCTACGAGCAGTACTTC
>NA|15|TRBV28|TRBJ2-3
CASSLKQSSTDTQYF
TGTGCCAGCAGTTTGAAGCAGTCTAGCACAGATACGCAGTATTTT
>NA|16|TRBV4-1|TRBJ1-2
CASSLRGRDVSWGYTF
TGCGCCAGCAGCCTCAGGGGCAGGGACGTCTCTTGGGGCTACACCTTC
>NA|15|TRBV6-5|TRBJ1-1
CASSRAAIMNTEAFF
TGTGCCAGCAGTCGGGCAGCCATCATGAACACTGAAGCTTTCTTT
>NA|16|TRBV28|TRBJ2-7
CASSLGIRDFSYEQYF
TGTGCCAGCAGTTTAGGGATTCGGGACTTTTCCTACGAGCAGTACTTC
>TRBD2|15|TRBV7-9|TRBJ2-1
CASSFLAGVYNEQFF
TGTGCCAGCAGCTTTTTAGCGGGAGTCTACAATGAGCAGTTCTTC
>TRBD2|14|TRBV5-1|TRBJ2-3
CASSLRIAGDTQYF
TGCGCCAGCAGCTTGCGAATAGCGGGGGATACGCAGTATTTT
>NA|12|TRBV5-1|TRBJ2-1
CASSRGYNEQFF
TGCGCCAGCAGCCGAGGTTACAATGAGCAGTTCTTC
>NA|15|TRBV27|TRBJ1-1
CASSLYGGVRTEAFF
TGTGCCAGCAGTTTATATGGGGGGGTGAGGACTGAAGCTTTCTTT
>NA|13|TRBV13|TRBJ1-1
CASSSRDDTEAFF
TGTGCCAGCAGCTCCAGGGATGACACTGAAGCTTTCTTT
>NA|13|TRBV2|TRBJ2-3
CASSSIEADTQYF
TGTGCCAGCAGTTCGATAGAGGCAGATACGCAGTATTTT
>TRBD2|12|TRBV28|TRBJ2-1
CASSSLGGWEFF
TGTGCCAGCAGTTCCCTCGGGGGGTGGGAGTTCTTC
>NA|13|TRBV2|TRBJ1-4
CASSDSLNEKLFF
TGTGCCAGCAGTGACAGTCTTAATGAAAAACTGTTTTTT
>NA|15|TRBV10-3|TRBJ2-2
CAISDQVGNTGELFF
TGTGCCATCAGTGATCAGGTCGGAAACACCGGGGAGCTGTTTTTT
>TRBD1|14|TRBV6-6|TRBJ1-2
CASRPGQGAYGYTF
TGTGCCAGCAGACCGGGACAGGGGGCTTATGGCTACACCTTC
>NA|14|TRBV7-8|TRBJ2-7
CASSLIGTGYEQYF
TGTGCCAGCAGCTTAATTGGGACGGGCTACGAGCAGTACTTC